The entry below describes one T cell receptor beta chain. The sample is drawn from a study of blood T cell repertoires in COVID-19. About the study: Both acute and convalescent COVID-19 samples were obtained from the United States, Italy and Spain.

Original methodology: From reference gene primer amplification, estimates of nucleated cell counts were derived. TCRdb's table, derived via immunoSEQ multiplex PCR, lists solely in-frame clones and lacks some. Clone size and V and J calls were adopted from that table, with D and trimming inferred from the DNA. In the table there are around 270,000 clones, 84% of which are singletons. With V trimmed by 0 bases and J by 2 bases, 0 bases remained unmatched. Germline lookup yields CDR1 SGHRS and CDR2 YFSETQ. The CDR3 is 14 residues long. The sequence was collected from a woman between 35 and 50 years old who had recovered from COVID-19. The J gene is TRBJ2-7, the V gene TRBV5-1; 9 bases are shared with TRBD1. Sequencing was carried out using peripheral blood. CDR3 coding DNA: TGCGCCAGCAGCTTGGACAGGGGGCCCTACGAGCAGTACTTC. It specifies CASSLDRGPYEQYF.